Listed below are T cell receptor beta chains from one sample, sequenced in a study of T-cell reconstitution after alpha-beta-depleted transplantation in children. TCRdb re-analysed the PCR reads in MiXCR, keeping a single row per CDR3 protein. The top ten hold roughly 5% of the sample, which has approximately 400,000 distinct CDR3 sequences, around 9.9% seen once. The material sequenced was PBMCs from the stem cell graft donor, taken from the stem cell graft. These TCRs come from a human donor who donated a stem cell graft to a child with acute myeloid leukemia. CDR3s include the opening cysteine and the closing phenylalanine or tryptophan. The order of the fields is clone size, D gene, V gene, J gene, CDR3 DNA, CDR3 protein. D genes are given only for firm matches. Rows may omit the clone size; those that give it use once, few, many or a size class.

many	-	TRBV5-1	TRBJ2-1	TGCGCCAGCAGCTTGGGACTAGGCTTGTACAATGAGCAGTTCTTC	CASSLGLGLYNEQFF
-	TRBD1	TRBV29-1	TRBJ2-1	TGCAGCGTTCCGGGACAGGCATACAATGAGCAGTTCTTC	CSVPGQAYNEQFF
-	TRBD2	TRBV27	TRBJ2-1	TGTGCCAGCAGTAAACTAGCGGGATTGGTTGATGAGCAGTTCTTC	CASSKLAGLVDEQFF
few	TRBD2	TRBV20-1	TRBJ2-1	TGCAGTGCTAGAGGGACTAGCTTGTATGAGCAGTTCTTC	CSARGTSLYEQFF
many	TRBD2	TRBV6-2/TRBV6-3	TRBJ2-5	TGTGCCAGCAGAGGGGGACTAGCGGGAGTTGAGACCCAGTACTTC	CASRGGLAGVETQYF
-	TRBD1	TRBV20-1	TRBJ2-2	TGCAGTGCCGTGGACAGGGGGTCCGGGGAGCTGTTTTTT	CSAVDRGSGELFF
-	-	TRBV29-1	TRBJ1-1	TGCAGCGTTGAAGGCAGGGCCAACCCTGAAGCTTTCTTT	CSVEGRANPEAFF
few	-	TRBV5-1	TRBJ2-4	TGCGCCAGCAGCTCTGGACATGCCGATGGAGCCAAAAACATTCAGTACTTC	CASSSGHADGAKNIQYF
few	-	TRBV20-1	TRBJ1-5	TGCAGTGCTAGGGAGGGGGAACAGCCCCAGCATTTT	CSAREGEQPQHF
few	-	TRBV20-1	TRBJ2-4	TGCAGTGCTAGAGAGGATCTCGCCAAAAACATTCAGTACTTC	CSAREDLAKNIQYF
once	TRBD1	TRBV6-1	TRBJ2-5	TGTGCCAGCAGCTCCGACAGGGGCATAATGGGGACCCAGTACTTC	CASSSDRGIMGTQYF
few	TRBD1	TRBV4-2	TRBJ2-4	TGTGCCAGCAGCCAAGAGACAGGGTGGCTTCAAAACATTCAGTACTTC	CASSQETGWLQNIQYF
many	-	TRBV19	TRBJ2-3	TGTGCCAGCAGCCTACCTCAGCTCACAGATACGCAGTATTTT	CASSLPQLTDTQYF
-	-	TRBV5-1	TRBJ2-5	TGCGCCAGCAGCTTCGGGCAGGTGGCGACCCAGTACTTC	CASSFGQVATQYF
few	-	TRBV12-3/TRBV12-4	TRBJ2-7	TGTGCCAGCAGCCTCTCAGGCAGATCCTACGAGCAGTACTTC	CASSLSGRSYEQYF
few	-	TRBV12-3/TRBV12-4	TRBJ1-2	TGTGCCAGCAGTTTACAGGTCCCTAACGGGGGGTATGGCTACACCTTC	CASSLQVPNGGYGYTF
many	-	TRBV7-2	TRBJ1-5	TGTGCCAGCAGCTCCTCAACAGGTTTAATTAGTCAGCCCCAGCATTTT	CASSSSTGLISQPQHF
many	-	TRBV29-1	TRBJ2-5	TGCAGCGTTGAAGAAGGAGGCCTCAGAGGCGAGACCCAGTACTTC	CSVEEGGLRGETQYF
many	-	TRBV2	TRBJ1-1	TGTGCCAGCAATGAACCTTGGGGGTCTGACACTGAAGCTTTCTTT	CASNEPWGSDTEAFF
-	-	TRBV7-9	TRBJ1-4	TGTGCCAGTAGCCCACCATTACAAAAACTGTTTTTT	CASSPPLQKLFF
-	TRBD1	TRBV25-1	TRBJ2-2	TGTGCCAGCGGGACAGGGTCGGACACCGGGGAGCTGTTTTTT	CASGTGSDTGELFF
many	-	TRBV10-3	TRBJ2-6	TGTGCCATCAGTGAGCTGGGGCCCGGGGCCAACGTCCTGACTTTC	CAISELGPGANVLTF
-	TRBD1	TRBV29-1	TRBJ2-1	TGCAGCGTTGACTTAGGGGGCCGGACAGGGTCCTACAATGAGCAGTTCTTC	CSVDLGGRTGSYNEQFF
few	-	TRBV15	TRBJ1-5	TGTGCCACCAGCAGGTGGACAGAGGGGAGCAATCAGCCCCAGCATTTT	CATSRWTEGSNQPQHF
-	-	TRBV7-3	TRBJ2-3	TGTGCCAGCCCGAACCGGCCTAGCGCGACAGATACGCAGTATTTT	CASPNRPSATDTQYF
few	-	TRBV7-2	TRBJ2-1	TGTGCCAGCAGCTTAGCCGGGACCACAGGAAGGGAGCAGTTCTTC	CASSLAGTTGREQFF
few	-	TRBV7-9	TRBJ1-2	TGTGCCAGCAGCTTCTCAGACAGGACTTCCTATGGCTACACCTTC	CASSFSDRTSYGYTF
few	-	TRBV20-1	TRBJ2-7	TGCAGTGCTAGAAGTCTGTTGGACCTGGAACGGGAGCAGTACTTC	CSARSLLDLEREQYF
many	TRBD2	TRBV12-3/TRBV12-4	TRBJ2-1	TGTGCCAGCAGTTCCGGGAGCGGGGGAGCTACCTACAATGAGCAGTTCTTC	CASSSGSGGATYNEQFF
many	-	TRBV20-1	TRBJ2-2	TGCAGTGCTACCCCTAGCGCCGGGGAGCTGTTTTTT	CSATPSAGELFF
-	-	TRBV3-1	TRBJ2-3	TGTGCCAGCAGCCCCTTGCCCGAGTCCGCAGATACGCAGTATTTT	CASSPLPESADTQYF
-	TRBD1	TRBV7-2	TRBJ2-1	TGTGCCAGCAGCTTAGCTTCGAGACAGGGCAATGAGCAGTTCTTC	CASSLASRQGNEQFF
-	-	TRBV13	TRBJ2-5	TGTGCCAGCAGCTTAGACCGTGTAAATCAGTACTTC	CASSLDRVNQYF
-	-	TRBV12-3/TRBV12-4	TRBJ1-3	TGTGCCAGCAGTTTAATGGTCGGCCCAAACACCATATATTTT	CASSLMVGPNTIYF
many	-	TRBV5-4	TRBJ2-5	TGTGCCAGCAGCTTTCTAGGAGCTGGTGAGACCCAGTACTTC	CASSFLGAGETQYF
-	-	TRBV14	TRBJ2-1	TGTGCCAGCAGCCAAGGCGGCCTCCTAAGAGGGCAGTTCTTC	CASSQGGLLRGQFF
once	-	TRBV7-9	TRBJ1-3	TGTGCCAGCAGCACAGGACAAAGAAACACCATATATTTT	CASSTGQRNTIYF
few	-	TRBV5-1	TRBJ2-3	TGCGCCAGCAAATCGGAACCAGAAGCTAGCACAGATACGCAGTATTTT	CASKSEPEASTDTQYF
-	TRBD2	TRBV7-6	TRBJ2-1	TGTGCCAGCAGCTTAGGGGGGGGAGGGCCTACTGAGCAGCTCTTC	CASSLGGGGPTEQLF
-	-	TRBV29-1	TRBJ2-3	TGCAGCGCCCTAAGATCTAGCCAGGCGACAGATACGCAGTATTTT	CSALRSSQATDTQYF
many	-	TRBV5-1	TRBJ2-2	TGCGCCAGCAGCCTCGGGACATCGAACACCGGGGAGCTGTTTTTT	CASSLGTSNTGELFF
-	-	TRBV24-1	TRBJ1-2	TGTGCCACCAGCACTCCGGGACACAAAAACTATGGCTACACCTTC	CATSTPGHKNYGYTF
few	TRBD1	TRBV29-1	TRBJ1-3	TGCAGCGGGACCGGGACAGAGGGAAACACCATATATTTT	CSGTGTEGNTIYF
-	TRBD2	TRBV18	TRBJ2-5	TGTGCCAGCTCGCCCGGACTAGCGGGGGATCAAGAGCCCCAGTACTTC	CASSPGLAGDQEPQYF
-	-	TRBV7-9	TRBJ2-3	TGTGCCAGCAGCTCCTCGATGAATACGCAGTATTTT	CASSSSMNTQYF
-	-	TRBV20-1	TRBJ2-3	TGCAGTGTCAGGGGGAGGGGCACAGATACGCAGTATTTT	CSVRGRGTDTQYF
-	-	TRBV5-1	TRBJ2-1	TGCGCCAGCTTTTCCGGAGAACGGTACAATGAGCAGTTCTTC	CASFSGERYNEQFF
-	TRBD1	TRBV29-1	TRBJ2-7	TGCAGCGTTGAAGATGACAGGGGGAGGTACGAGCAGTACTTC	CSVEDDRGRYEQYF
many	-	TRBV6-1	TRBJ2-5	TGTGCCAGCAGTGCCGTCACGGGAGAGACCCAGTACTTC	CASSAVTGETQYF
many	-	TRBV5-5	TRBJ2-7	TGTGCCAGCAGCTTGAGAGTCGGGGGCCCCTACGAGCAGTACTTC	CASSLRVGGPYEQYF
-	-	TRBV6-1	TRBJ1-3	TGTGCCAGCAGTGAACAGGGGTCACCTGGAAACACCATATATTTT	CASSEQGSPGNTIYF
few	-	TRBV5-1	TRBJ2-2	TGCGCCAGCAGCCCCGGGAGACCGAACACCGGGGAGCTGTTTTTT	CASSPGRPNTGELFF